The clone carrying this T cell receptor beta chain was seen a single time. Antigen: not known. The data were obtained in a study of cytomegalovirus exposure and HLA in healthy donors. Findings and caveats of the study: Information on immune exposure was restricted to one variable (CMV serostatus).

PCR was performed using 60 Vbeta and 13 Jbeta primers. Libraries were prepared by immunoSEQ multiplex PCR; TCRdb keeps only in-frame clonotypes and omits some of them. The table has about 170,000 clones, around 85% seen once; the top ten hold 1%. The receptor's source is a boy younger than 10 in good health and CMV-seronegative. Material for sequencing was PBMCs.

The CDR3 protein is CASSLGMGALTEAFF. The CDR3 DNA is TGTGCCAGCAGCTTAGGAATGGGGGCGCTCACTGAAGCTTTCTTT. The chain recombines TRBV7-9 with TRBJ1-1; tentative D call: TRBD1 (6 bases). The germline CDR1 and CDR2 sequences are SEHNR and FQNEAQ (reference sequence). Trimming took 1 base from V and 4 from J, leaving 13 bases between them. This CDR3 contains 15 residues. Filled out from reference TRBV7-9 and TRBJ1-1, the complete variable domain reads DTGVSQNPRHKITKRGQNVTFRCDPISEHNRLYWYRQTLGQGPEFLTYFQNEAQLEKSRLLSDRFSAERPKGSFSTLEIQRTEQGDSAMYLCASSLGMGALTEAFFGQGTRLTVV.